Ten or more counts support the clone carrying this TCR beta chain. The antigen is undetermined. Looked up from germline, CDR1 is DFQATT and CDR2 is SNEGSKA (reference sequence). The CDR3 loop spans 14 amino acids. V lost 6 bases and J lost 7; bases outside the gene matches: 10. This entry is derived from a study of T cells in Graves' hyperthyroidism and ophthalmopathy. General study findings and limits: A median around 6.4 months before onset, the model predicted ophthalmopathy.

Regions amplified from RNA transcripts were the TCR beta CDR3 regions. TCR CDR3 regions were first amplified by RT-PCR with HTBI primers. TCRdb processed the multiplex PCR reads anew with MiXCR; each CDR3 protein has one entry. The profile shows some 350,000 distinct CDR3 sequences, under 20% of them singletons. The receptor comes from a woman aged 18-35 years with Graves' hyperthyroidism. This chain connects TRBV20-1 to TRBJ2-5, with 11 bases lining up with TRBD2. The material sequenced was blood. The CDR3 spells CSAPLAGGFGTQYF. The CDR3 region has the DNA TGCAGTGCCCCTCTAGCGGGGGGCTTCGGGACCCAGTACTTC.